Presented here are 26 T cell receptor beta chains from one specimen sequenced in a study of T cell responses to AZD1222 COVID-19 vaccine. The protocol was immunoSEQ multiplex PCR, while the TCRdb copy is restricted to in-frame clones and leaves out a portion. The sample carries some 100,000 clones, about 82% recorded once. Sequenced here: peripheral blood, sampled on day 0 of AZD1222 vaccination. The receptors derive from an adult in good health.

The chain links TRBV27 to TRBJ2-6; D is undetermined. The germline CDR1 and CDR2 sequences are MNHEY and SMNVEV (reference sequence). This CDR3 has 15 amino acids. V lost 7 bases and J lost 2, with 12 bases in between. As DNA, the CDR3 is TGTGCCAGCACCCCTGGATCGACTGGGGCCAACGTCCTGACTTTC. Its protein product is CASTPGSTGANVLTF.

This clone was recorded many times. The chain couples TRBV28 to TRBJ1-4; tentative D call: TRBD1 (5 bases). Trimming shortened V by 2 bases and J by 6 bases, and 10 bases separated the two germline ends. The CDR3 is 14 amino acids. The germline gives CDR1 MDHEN, CDR2 SYDVKM. CDR3 in DNA: TGTGCCAGCAGTTTAACAGGCAACCATGAAAAACTGTTTTTT. Protein product: CASSLTGNHEKLFF.

The J gene is TRBJ1-5, the V gene TRBV24-1, with no clear D. This CDR3 contains 14 residues. V was shortened by 9 bases and J by 0 bases, with 11 bases between the two germline ends. In germline, CDR1 is KGHDR, CDR2 SFDVKD. CDR3 protein: CATGPGSSNQPQHF. DNA for the CDR3: TGTGCCACCGGGCCCGGGAGTAGCAATCAGCCCCAGCATTTT.

The V call is TRBV5-8, the J call TRBJ1-2, with 8 bases aligning to TRBD1. Germline V CDR1 and CDR2: SGHTS, YDEGEE. The CDR3 totals 16 residues. The V and J ends lost 4 bases and 4 bases, in that order; junction bases with no gene match: 12. The CDR3 loop reads CASSPRQITGGYGYTF. CDR3 nucleotide sequence: TGTGCCAGCAGCCCACGCCAAATTACAGGGGGCTATGGCTACACCTTC. Supplemented by reference TRBV5-8 and TRBJ1-2, the full variable domain reads EAGVTQSPTHLIKTRGQQATLRCSPISGHTSVYWYQQALGLGLQFLLWYDEGEERNRGNFPPRFSGRQFPNYSSELNVNALELEDSALYLCASSPRQITGGYGYTFGSGTRLTVV.

The V and J genes are TRBV20-1 and TRBJ1-1; TRBD1 is a possible D gene (6 bases). V was clipped by 3 bases and J by 1 base, with 12 bases between them. The CDR3 totals 14 residues. Germline V gene data show CDR1 as DFQATT and CDR2 as SNEGSKA (reference sequence). The CDR3 sequence: CSASHGGPNTEAFF. The CDR3 region has the DNA TGCAGTGCTAGTCACGGGGGCCCGAACACTGAAGCTTTCTTT.

The chain joins TRBV3-1 (or the pseudogene TRBV3-2) to TRBJ1-2, with D perhaps TRBD1 (5 bases). This CDR3 spans 12 amino acids. CDR1 and CDR2 from the germline V gene are LGHDT and YNNKEL (reference sequence). V lost 1 base, J lost 8 bases, and 8 bases lay in between. CDR3 coding DNA: TGTGCCAGCAGCCAAGTTCGGGGGGGCTACACCTTC. Residues: CASSQVRGGYTF.

This rearrangement joins TRBV7-2 to TRBJ1-1, with a weak D call TRBD1 (6 bases). The CDR3 spans 15 residues. Trimming took off 5 bases at V and 6 bases at J, with 19 bases between the two ends. The germline V gene encodes CDR1 SGHTA and CDR2 FQGNSA. The CDR3 is CASSQGGGIGAEAFF. CDR3 DNA: TGTGCCAGCAGCCAAGGGGGGGGTATAGGAGCTGAAGCTTTCTTT.

The J gene is TRBJ1-5, the V gene TRBV30, with a weak D call TRBD1 (5 bases). Per germline, CDR1 GTSNPN and CDR2 SVGIG (reference sequence). V was trimmed by 5 bases and J by 6 bases, leaving 23 bases between them. The CDR3 loop spans 16 amino acids. As DNA, the CDR3 is TGTGCCTGGGGCGGGATGGCAGTCGAGGGGTCTCAGCCCCAGCATTTT. This gives the protein CAWGGMAVEGSQPQHF.

The chain uses TRBV30 and TRBJ2-7; the match to TRBD2 covers 9 bases. Looked up from germline, CDR1 is GTSNPN and CDR2 is SVGIG (reference sequence). The CDR3 covers 12 residues. Germline trimming cut 6 bases from V and 2 bases from J; bases unmatched to any gene: 2. The CDR3 coding sequence is TGTGCCTGTAGCGGGAGAACCTACGAGCAGTACTTC. As protein: CACSGRTYEQYF.

The chain is built from TRBV4-3 and TRBJ1-2; TRBD1 aligns across 8 bases. This CDR3 comprises 15 residues. Germline lookup yields CDR1 LGHNA and CDR2 YSLEER. Unmatched junction bases numbered 5, after V lost 2 bases and J lost 3 bases. The CDR3 DNA reads as TGCGCCAGCAGCCAAAGAACGACAGGGGACTATGGCTACACCTTC. Amino acid sequence: CASSQRTTGDYGYTF.

CDR3 amino acids: CASSLRGRYSGNTIYF. CDR3 DNA sequence: TGTGCCAGCAGCTTACGGGGCAGATACTCTGGAAACACCATATATTTT. The chain joins TRBV7-8 to TRBJ1-3, with a possible D match to TRBD1 (5 bases). V was trimmed by 2 bases and J by 0 bases, leaving 11 bases between them. Germline CDR1 SGHVS, CDR2 FQNEAQ. The CDR3 has 16 residues. The entire variable domain, with the rest obtained from reference TRBV7-8 and TRBJ1-3, is as follows: GAGVSQSPRYKVAKRGQDVALRCDPISGHVSLFWYQQALGQGPEFLTYFQNEAQLDKSGLPSDRFFAERPEGSVSTLKIQRTQQEDSAVYLCASSLRGRYSGNTIYFGEGSWLTVV.

J is TRBJ2-5 and V is TRBV4-1; TRBD2 matches 10 bases. This CDR3 comprises 16 residues. V was clipped by 1 base and J by 7 bases; unmatched bases: 9. Germline V gene data show CDR1 as MGHRA and CDR2 as YSYEKL. In DNA, the CDR3 is TGCGCCAGCAGCCAAGGTTCGTTAGCGGGAGGAGTGACCCAGTACTTC. Its protein is CASSQGSLAGGVTQYF.

J is TRBJ2-1 and V is TRBV28; 7 bases align to TRBD2. The V segment lost 3 bases and the J segment 9 bases; nucleotides outside the gene matches: 11. CDR3 length: 15 residues. Per germline, CDR1 MDHEN and CDR2 SYDVKM. CDR3 loop: CASSLEGGPAFEQFF. The CDR3 DNA reads TGTGCCAGCAGTTTGGAGGGAGGGCCGGCTTTTGAGCAGTTCTTC.

The rearrangement uses TRBV19 and TRBJ1-5; TRBD1 matches 8 bases. This CDR3 has 14 residues. The junction had 9 bases not matched to a gene; V was cut back by 7 bases and J by 7 bases. Germline V gene lookup returns CDR1 LNHDA and CDR2 SQIVND (reference sequence). The CDR3 DNA reads as TGTGCCAGTATTCCTCAGGGGGCTTGGCAGCCCCAGCATTTT. Translating gives CASIPQGAWQPQHF.

The chain has TRBV9 and TRBJ1-3; no clear D. V was clipped by 0 bases and J by 0 bases, with 13 bases between them. Germline values: CDR1 SGDLS, CDR2 YYNGEE. The CDR3 runs to 17 residues. The CDR3 DNA follows: TGTGCCAGCAGCGTAGGGGGTACAACGTACTCTGGAAACACCATATATTTT. This gives the protein CASSVGGTTYSGNTIYF.

The chain links TRBV25-1 to TRBJ1-5; D unresolved. Germline V CDR1 and CDR2: MGHDK, SYGVNS. This CDR3 contains 15 residues. Deletions cut 4 bases from V and 2 bases from J, with 12 bases between. DNA for the CDR3: TGTGCCAGCAGTGTGGGTAGTTTGGGCAATCAGCCCCAGCATTTT. It is translated as CASSVGSLGNQPQHF.

This clone was observed a single time. The V call is TRBV10-2, the J call TRBJ1-5, with D uncertain. Trimming took 0 bases from V and 1 from J, leaving 7 bases between them. Germline V gives CDR1 WSHSY, CDR2 SAAADI. The CDR3 is made up of 15 amino acids. This CDR3 reads CASSESSRSNQPQHF. CDR3 nucleotides: TGCGCCAGCAGTGAGTCGTCCAGGAGCAATCAGCCCCAGCATTTT.

J is TRBJ1-5 and V is TRBV4-2, with D tentatively TRBD1 (5 bases). CDR3 length: 14 residues. Germline V CDR1 and CDR2: LGHNA, YNFKEQ. The V end was cut by 0 bases, the J end by 6 bases, with 9 bases between. Here the CDR3 reads CASSQDWGSQPQHF. In nucleotides, the CDR3 is TGTGCCAGCAGCCAAGATTGGGGGAGTCAGCCCCAGCATTTT.

This chain uses TRBV7-2 with TRBJ2-3; 8 nucleotides line up with TRBD2. The CDR3 extends over 16 amino acids. Per germline, CDR1 SGHTA and CDR2 FQGNSA. V lost 5 bases, J lost 5 bases, and 12 bases stayed unmatched. CDR3 sequence: CASSGPPAGEGDTQYF. CDR3 bases: TGTGCCAGCAGCGGCCCCCCAGCGGGAGAGGGAGATACGCAGTATTTT.

The chain combines TRBV19 with TRBJ1-3; maybe TRBD1 (6 bases). Germline CDR1 is LNHDA and CDR2 is SQIVND (reference sequence). The V and J ends lost 8 bases and 1 base respectively, with 12 bases between them. The CDR3 loop spans 14 amino acids. DNA of the CDR3: TGTGCCAGTTCCAAGGGGGGGTCTGGAAACACCATATATTTT. This codes for CASSKGGSGNTIYF.

This chain joins TRBV28 and TRBJ1-6; no clear D gene. The V gene's germline CDR1 is MDHEN and CDR2 SYDVKM. The CDR3 has 15 amino acids. V gave up 5 bases and J gave up 3 bases, with 11 bases separating them. The CDR3 loop reads CASSAGVGYNSPLHF. CDR3 coding DNA: TGTGCCAGCAGTGCCGGAGTCGGCTATAATTCACCCCTCCACTTT.

The sample holds one count of this clone. This chain uses TRBV7-6 with TRBJ2-7; D possibly corresponds to TRBD2 (6 bases). This CDR3 is built from 15 residues. The V gene's germline CDR1 is SGHVS and CDR2 FNYEAQ. V was trimmed by 1 base and J by 0 bases, leaving 10 bases between them. The CDR3 DNA sequence: TGTGCCAGCAGCTTAGAGGGGACTTACTCCTACGAGCAGTACTTC. Protein product: CASSLEGTYSYEQYF. Full variable domain (outside the CDR3, taken from reference TRBV7-6 and TRBJ2-7): GAGVSQSPRYKVTKRGQDVALRCDPISGHVSLYWYRQALGQGPEFLTYFNYEAQQDKSGLPNDRFSAERPEGSISTLTIQRTEQRDSAMYRCASSLEGTYSYEQYFGPGTRLTVT.

The chain combines TRBV6-6 with TRBJ1-2, with 7 bases that match TRBD1. The CDR3 runs to 15 residues. Germline-derived CDR1 and CDR2 are MNHNY and SVGAGI (reference sequence). Unmatched junction bases numbered 7, after V lost 6 bases and J lost 0 bases. The CDR3 sequence: CASRVEDRSNYGYTF. CDR3 nucleotide sequence: TGTGCCAGCAGGGTGGAGGACAGGTCTAACTATGGCTACACCTTC.

J is TRBJ2-7 and V is TRBV27; D uncertain. Germline lookup yields CDR1 MNHEY and CDR2 SMNVEV (reference sequence). There are 14 residues in the CDR3. Trimming removed 3 bases at V and 4 bases at J, with 13 bases between. CDR3 residues: CASSFSGSTYEQYF. The CDR3 DNA follows: TGTGCCAGCAGTTTCTCAGGAAGCACGTACGAGCAGTACTTC.

The genes are TRBV9 and TRBJ2-7; D ambiguous. The V gene's germline CDR1 is SGDLS and CDR2 YYNGEE. V lost 3 bases to trimming and J lost 6 bases, with 19 bases between them. The CDR3 contains 15 residues. CDR3 DNA: TGTGCCAGCAGCGCCGCCCCGGCCCCAGTGGGCGAGCAGTACTTC. This gives the protein CASSAAPAPVGEQYF.

This chain links TRBV28 with TRBJ2-7; 8 bases agree with TRBD2. The CDR3 is 13 amino acids. Germline lookup yields CDR1 MDHEN and CDR2 SYDVKM. Trimming cost V 7 bases and J 4 bases; bases outside gene matches: 6. CDR3 nucleotide sequence: TGTGCCAGCATAACGGGAGGGCTATACGAGCAGTACTTC. The encoded protein is CASITGGLYEQYF.